This T cell receptor (beta chain) was captured in a study of T cell repertoires in cytomegalovirus infection. Whole-study results and caveats: Within the response measured ex vivo, HLA-C-restricted CMV-specific TCR beta clonotypes were dominant.

The germline gives CDR1 MNHNS, CDR2 SASEGT. Germline trimming cut 5 bases from V and 7 bases from J; bases unmatched to any gene: 6. This CDR3 comprises 14 residues. The table lists this clonotype with a few counts. The target antigen is unknown. TCRdb processed the reads anew with MiXCR; each CDR3 protein has one entry. The sample lists 750,000 to 900,000 distinct CDR3 sequences; roughly 29% were seen once. The receptor's source is a human donor in good health (CMV status not recorded). Some clones in this sample may be carry-over from other donors' samples. The sequencing here drew on cultured CD8+ T cells from PBMCs, taken from culture after CMV antigen stimulation. The chain has TRBV6-1 and TRBJ2-2, with 8 nucleotides matching TRBD1. The CDR3, as DNA: TGTGCCAGCAGTTGGCTAGGACAGGGCGGGGAGCTGTTTTTT. This sequence encodes CASSWLGQGGELFF.